The T cell receptor beta chain described here comes from a study of shared clonotypes between healthy human individuals (dated by TCRdb to the early 2020s). At the level of the whole study: The cohort included three men and a couple of women between 18 and 49 years of age. For each donor, CD4 naive and CD4 memory were each run on three plates, CD8 naive on two plates, and CD8 memory on one plate. The study deeply sequenced blood TCR repertoires of five healthy adults to estimate repertoire size and the extent of clonotype sharing between individuals. To increase sequencing depth and limit assay-specific biases, TCR repertoire library preparation and sequencing were carried out by different laboratories using diverse techniques. Between about 0.85 and 10 billion PBMCs per donor were obtained by leukapheresis. Study-wide findings and limitations: The small number of donors limited the genetic and exposure-history diversity represented. Naive subsets generally had larger estimated clonotype richness than memory subsets. Sampling was restricted to blood, and TCR repertoires in tissue are likely to differ from TCR repertoires in blood. Even with the large sequencing depth, rarefaction of the sorted-subset datasets indicated that sequencing was incomplete. When several donors were compared, the shared fraction of clonotypes was 5% to 6.5% for naive CD4, about 4% for naive CD8, more than 2% for memory CD4, and under 0.5% for memory CD8. Compared with non-shared clonotypes, clonotypes shared by all four sorted-subset donors had higher generation probabilities. Pairwise subsampling indicated that sequencing depth was expected to affect the degree of clonotype sharing among donors.

As to this clone: Which antigen it targets is not known. No per-base quality is available; no much larger clone lies one base away.

Trimming at the junction amounts to 3 bases on V and 1 base on J, and the germline ends lie 9 bases apart. From the germline V gene, CDR1 is KGHSH and CDR2 is LQKENI. The CDR3 measures 14 amino acids from cysteine to phenylalanine. Only the CDR3 part of the read is kept: 42 bases, read in frame from the first base. The donors were healthy, HIV-negative adults who had no recently reported acute infections or vaccinations. Every donor was a Caucasian adult residing in Nashville, Tennessee, USA. CD4+ T cells were enriched by magnetic negative selection; naive cells were then positively selected on CD45RA, and the negative fraction formed the memory subset. After blood collection by leukapheresis, PBMCs were isolated using Ficoll-Histopaque density gradient centrifugation and then cryopreserved in the vapor phase of liquid nitrogen. Analytical flow cytometry was used to check the purity and quantity of every magnetically sorted T cell population. Genomic DNA was isolated from every sorted fraction and measured by UV absorbance on a Nanodrop 2000c.

Using the deep immunoSEQ assay, multiplex PCR amplified TCR CDR3 regions from genomic DNA. Extracted genomic DNA from each cell subset was spread evenly across all wells of several immunoSEQ 96-well plates, with each plate serving as a replicate. For sorted subsets, 200 to 250 ng of genomic DNA, equivalent to 30,000 or so T cell genomes, went into each replicate PCR. Purified libraries were quantified with a Qubit 3.0 fluorometer, sized on a Bioanalyzer 2100, and re-quantified with the KAPA Library Quantification kit. Every immunoSEQ 96-well plate was sequenced on a separate single-read 150-cycle Illumina NextSeq 550 flow cell. Regarding the original processing steps: Because only junctional sequences without quality scores were contained in the immunoSEQ output, filtering matching that applied to full-length reads could not be performed. Sequences were annotated with PyIR, a Python wrapper for IgBLAST v1.9, using IMGT germline references to assign V/J genes and CDR3. Any read was removed if the V/J assignment was weak (E-value above 1e-6), the CDR3 was missing, or the read contained stop codons, out-of-frame junctions, or ambiguous translated residues. A V3J clonotype was defined by an identical inferred V gene, J gene, and CDR3 amino acid sequence. To compute the percentage overlap between repertoires, the number of shared unique clonotypes was divided by the size of the smaller repertoire. Repertoire richness was assessed with RTK rarefaction, the Chao1 estimator, and Recon v2.1 estimates of unobserved clonotypes. For all TCRbeta clonotypes obtained by the gDNA method from a few donors, generation probabilities were computed with OLGA. Held by TCRdb, this immuneACCESS table contains in-frame sequences only and omits some clones. Under half of the omission traces to an unresolved V gene where checked; the cause of the rest is unknown. V, J and clone size were drawn from that table, and D and trimming were deduced from the DNA. Recorded for this sample are a few hundred thousand clones; 73% of them occurred a single time. The ten largest account for about 10% of the sample.

The chain is made from TRBV18 and TRBJ2-5; TRBD2 is a possible D gene, resting on 5 matching bases. The TCR comes from a man aged 25 to 45 in good health. What was sequenced was memory CD4+ T cells sorted from blood. The label giving this sample's cell subset or site can be read as: CD45RA-negative fraction. The CDR3 protein: CASSPVRVQETQYF. The nucleotide sequence reads as follows: TGTGCCAGCTCACCGGTGCGGGTCCAAGAGACCCAGTACTTC.